The 2 T cell receptor beta chains below come from one sample, sequenced in a study of blood T cell repertoires in COVID-19. TCRdb keeps only in-frame clones here, not all; method: immunoSEQ multiplex PCR. The table lists approximately 460,000 clones, about 88% of them singletons. The sample was peripheral blood. These receptors were obtained from a man aged 18-30 years with COVID-19, enrolled during active disease.

Of note for this clone: One junction end does not reproduce the germline sequence, and a read error may be involved. J is TRBJ1-1 and V is TRBV29-1; D uncertain. Germline CDR1 reads SQVTM; CDR2 reads ANQGSEA. CDR3 length: 8 amino acids. CDR3 in amino acids: CSVENTEF. The DNA of the CDR3 is TGCAGCGTTGAGAACACGGAGTTT.

The chain links TRBV12-5 to TRBJ2-2; 12 bases agree with TRBD2. J gave up 3 bases and V 5 bases, and 7 bases lay outside the gene matches. This CDR3 spans 17 amino acids. Germline CDR1 and CDR2: LGHNT and FRNRAP. The DNA of the CDR3 is TGTGCTAGTGGTCCCCGGACTAGCGGGACTTACACCGGGGAGCTGTTTTTT. It translates to CASGPRTSGTYTGELFF.